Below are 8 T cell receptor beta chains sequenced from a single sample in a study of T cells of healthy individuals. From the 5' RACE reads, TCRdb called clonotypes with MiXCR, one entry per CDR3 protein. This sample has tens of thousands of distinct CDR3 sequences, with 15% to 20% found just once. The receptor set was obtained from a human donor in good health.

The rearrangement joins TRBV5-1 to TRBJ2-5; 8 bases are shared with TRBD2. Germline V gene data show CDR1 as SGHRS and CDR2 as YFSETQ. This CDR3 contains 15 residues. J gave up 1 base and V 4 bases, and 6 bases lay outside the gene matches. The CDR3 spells CASSGAGELQETQYF. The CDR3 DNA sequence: TGCGCCAGCAGCGGAGCGGGGGAACTCCAAGAGACCCAGTACTTC.

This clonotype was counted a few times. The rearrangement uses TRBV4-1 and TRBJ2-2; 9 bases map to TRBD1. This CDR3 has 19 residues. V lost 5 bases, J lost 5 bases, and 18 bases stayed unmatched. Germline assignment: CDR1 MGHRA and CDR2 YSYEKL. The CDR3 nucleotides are TGCGCCAGCAGCTCTATCAAAGATCCACAGGGGGCGCGGACCGGGGAGCTGTTTTTT. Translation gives CASSSIKDPQGARTGELFF.

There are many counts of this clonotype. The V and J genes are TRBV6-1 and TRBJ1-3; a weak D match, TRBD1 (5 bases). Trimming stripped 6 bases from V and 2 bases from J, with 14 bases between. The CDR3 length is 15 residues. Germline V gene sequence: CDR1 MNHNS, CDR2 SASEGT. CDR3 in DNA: TGTGCCAGCAGCCGGACGGGGGAGACTGGAAACACCATATATTTT. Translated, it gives CASSRTGETGNTIYF.

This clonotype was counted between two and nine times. DNA for the CDR3: TGTGCCATCATTCATAACAGGGCTACAAACGACTACTACGAGCAGTACTTC. Translated: CAIIHNRATNDYYEQYF. The chain is built from TRBV10-3 and TRBJ2-7; a weak D match, TRBD1 (6 bases). Trimming removed 7 bases from V and 3 bases from J, with 25 bases in between. CDR3 size: 17 residues. Germline lookup yields CDR1 ENHRY and CDR2 SYGVKD.

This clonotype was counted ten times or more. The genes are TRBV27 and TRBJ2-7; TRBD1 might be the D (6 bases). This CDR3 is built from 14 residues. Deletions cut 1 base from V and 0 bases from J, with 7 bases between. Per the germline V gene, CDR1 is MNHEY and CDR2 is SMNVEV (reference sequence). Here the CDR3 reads CASSLLQGSYEQYF. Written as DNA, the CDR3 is TGTGCCAGCAGTTTATTACAGGGCTCCTACGAGCAGTACTTC.

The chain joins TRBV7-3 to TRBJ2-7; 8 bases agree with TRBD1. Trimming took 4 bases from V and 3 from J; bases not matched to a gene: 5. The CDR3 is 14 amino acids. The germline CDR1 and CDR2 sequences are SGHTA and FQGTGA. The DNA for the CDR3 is TGTGCCAGCAGCTCCCCGGGACAGGACTACGAGCAGTACTTC. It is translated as CASSSPGQDYEQYF. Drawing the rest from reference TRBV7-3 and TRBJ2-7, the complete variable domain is GAGVSQTPSNKVTEKGKYVELRCDPISGHTALYWYRQSLGQGPEFLIYFQGTGAADDSGLPNDRFFAVRPEGSVSTLKIQRTERGDSAVYLCASSSPGQDYEQYFGPGTRLTVT.

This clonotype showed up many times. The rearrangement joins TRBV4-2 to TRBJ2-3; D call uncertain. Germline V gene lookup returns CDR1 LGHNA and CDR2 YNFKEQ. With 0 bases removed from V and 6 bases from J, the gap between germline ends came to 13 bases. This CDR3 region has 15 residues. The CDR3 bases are TGTGCCAGCAGCCAAGATACGGCTAACGTGGATACGCAGTATTTT. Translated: CASSQDTANVDTQYF.

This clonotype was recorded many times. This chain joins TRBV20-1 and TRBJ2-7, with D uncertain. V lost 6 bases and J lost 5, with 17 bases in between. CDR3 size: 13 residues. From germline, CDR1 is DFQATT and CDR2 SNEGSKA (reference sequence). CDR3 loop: CSAHGLENNEQYF. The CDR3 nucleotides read TGCAGTGCCCACGGTCTGGAAAATAACGAGCAGTACTTC.